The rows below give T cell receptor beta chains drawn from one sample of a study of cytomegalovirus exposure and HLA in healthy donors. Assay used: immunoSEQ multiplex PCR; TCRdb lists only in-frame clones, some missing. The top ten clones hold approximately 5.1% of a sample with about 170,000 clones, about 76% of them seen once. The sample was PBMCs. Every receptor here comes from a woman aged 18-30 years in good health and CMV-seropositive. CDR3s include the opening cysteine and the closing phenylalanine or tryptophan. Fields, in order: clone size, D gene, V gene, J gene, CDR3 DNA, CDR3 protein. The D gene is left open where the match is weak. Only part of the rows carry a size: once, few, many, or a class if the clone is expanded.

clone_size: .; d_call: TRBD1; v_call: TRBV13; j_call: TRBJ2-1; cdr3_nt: TGTGCCAGCAGCTTGGGGACAGGGGACTTCAATGAGCAGTTCTTC; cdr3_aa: CASSLGTGDFNEQFF
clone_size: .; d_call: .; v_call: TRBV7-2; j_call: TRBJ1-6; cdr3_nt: TGTGCCAGCAGCTTAAGAGGCATCGACGGGTCACCCCTCCACTTT; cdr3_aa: CASSLRGIDGSPLHF
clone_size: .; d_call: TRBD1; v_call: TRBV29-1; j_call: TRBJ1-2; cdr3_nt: TGCAGCGCAGCGGACAGGGTCCCCTATGGCTACACCTTC; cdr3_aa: CSAADRVPYGYTF
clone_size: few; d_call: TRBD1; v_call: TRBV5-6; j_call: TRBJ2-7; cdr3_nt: TGTGCCAGCAGCTTGGCACAGGGGGTTGGCGAGCAGTACTTC; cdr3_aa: CASSLAQGVGEQYF
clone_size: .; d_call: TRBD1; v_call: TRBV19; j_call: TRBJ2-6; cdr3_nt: TGTGCCAGTAGTTACCCCGCGACAGGGGCAGGGGCCAACGTCCTGACTTTC; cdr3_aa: CASSYPATGAGANVLTF
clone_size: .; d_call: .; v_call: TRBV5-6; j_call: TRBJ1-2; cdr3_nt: TGTGCCAGCAGCTTGCCCGTTCGGGGGTCCATAAACTATGGCTACACCTTC; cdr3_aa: CASSLPVRGSINYGYTF
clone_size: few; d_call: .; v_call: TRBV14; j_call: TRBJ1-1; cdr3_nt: TGTGCCAGCAGCCACAACAGGGCTGAAGCTTTCTTT; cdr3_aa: CASSHNRAEAFF
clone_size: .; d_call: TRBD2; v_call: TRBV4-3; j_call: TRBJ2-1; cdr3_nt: TGCGCCAGCAGCCTGCGGGGGGCCAATGAGCAGTTCTTC; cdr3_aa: CASSLRGANEQFF
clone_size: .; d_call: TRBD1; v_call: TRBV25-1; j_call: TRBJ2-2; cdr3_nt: TGTGCCAGCAGGGGGGGGACAGGGGGGTCCGGGGAGCTGTTTTTT; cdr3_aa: CASRGGTGGSGELFF
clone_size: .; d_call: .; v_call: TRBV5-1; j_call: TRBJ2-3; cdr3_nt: TGCGCCAGCAGCTTGAGACGGAGCTACACAGATACGCAGTATTTT; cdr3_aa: CASSLRRSYTDTQYF
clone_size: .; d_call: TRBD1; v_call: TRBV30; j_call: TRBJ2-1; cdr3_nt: TGTGCCTGGAGGGGCATGACAGGGGGTAACAATGAGCAGTTCTTC; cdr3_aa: CAWRGMTGGNNEQFF
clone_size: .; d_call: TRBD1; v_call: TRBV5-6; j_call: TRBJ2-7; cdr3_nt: TGTGCCAGCAGCTACTGGACAGGCCCCCCGAATCAATACGAGCAGTACTTC; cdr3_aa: CASSYWTGPPNQYEQYF
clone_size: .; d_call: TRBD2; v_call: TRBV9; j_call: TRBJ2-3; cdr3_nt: TGTGCCAGCAGCGTAGGGACTAGCGGGGGCGTAGATACGCAGTATTTT; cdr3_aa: CASSVGTSGGVDTQYF
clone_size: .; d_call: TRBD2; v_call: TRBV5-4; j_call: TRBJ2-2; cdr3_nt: TGTGCCAGCAGCCCGCTAGCGGGGGGGACCGGGGAGCTGTTTTTT; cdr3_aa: CASSPLAGGTGELFF
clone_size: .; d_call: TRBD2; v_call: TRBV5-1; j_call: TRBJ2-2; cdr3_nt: TGCGCCAGCAGCTGGACGAGCGGGGTCTTGGCCGGGGAGCTGTTTTTT; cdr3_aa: CASSWTSGVLAGELFF
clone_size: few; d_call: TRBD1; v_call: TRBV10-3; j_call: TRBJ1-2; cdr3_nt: TGTGCCATCAGTGAGACCCCGACAGGGGGATCCTATGGCTACACCTTC; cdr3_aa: CAISETPTGGSYGYTF
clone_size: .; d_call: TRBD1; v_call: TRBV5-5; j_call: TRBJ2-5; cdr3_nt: TGTGCCAGCAGTCCCGGACAGGGGTACCAAGAGACCCAGTACTTC; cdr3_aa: CASSPGQGYQETQYF
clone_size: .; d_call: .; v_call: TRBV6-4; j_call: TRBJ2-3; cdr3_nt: TGTGCCAGCAGTGACGAAGCGACTTTT; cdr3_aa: CASSDEATF
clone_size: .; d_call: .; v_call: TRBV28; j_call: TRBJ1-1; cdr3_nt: TGTGCCAGCAGTAAGGCAGGGTTTATGAACACTGAAGCTTTCTTT; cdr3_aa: CASSKAGFMNTEAFF
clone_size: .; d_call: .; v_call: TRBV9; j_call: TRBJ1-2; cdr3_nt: TGTGCCAGCAGCGTAGGGGGGGTAGGTTTAAACTATGGCTACACCTTC; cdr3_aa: CASSVGGVGLNYGYTF
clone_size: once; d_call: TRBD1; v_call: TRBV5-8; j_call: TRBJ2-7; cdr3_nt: TGTGCCAGCATCGGTCAGGGGACAGGGAAATACGAGCAGTACTTC; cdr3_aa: CASIGQGTGKYEQYF
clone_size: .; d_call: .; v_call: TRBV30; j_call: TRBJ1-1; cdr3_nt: TGTGCCTGGAGTGTAAGTCCGGGCACTGAAGCTTTCTTT; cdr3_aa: CAWSVSPGTEAFF
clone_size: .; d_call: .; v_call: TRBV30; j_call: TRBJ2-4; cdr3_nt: TGTGCCTGGAGTGTACGTCGAGGTCTAGCCAAAAACATTCAGTACTTC; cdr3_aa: CAWSVRRGLAKNIQYF
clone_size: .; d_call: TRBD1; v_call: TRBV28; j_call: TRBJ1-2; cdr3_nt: TGTGCCAGCAGTTTGGGGGGACAGCGGACCACAACCTTC; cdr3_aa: CASSLGGQRTTTF
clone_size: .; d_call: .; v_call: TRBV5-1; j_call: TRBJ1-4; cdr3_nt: TGCGCCAGCGGTACAGGACCGCCGGATGAAAAACTGTTTTTT; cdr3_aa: CASGTGPPDEKLFF
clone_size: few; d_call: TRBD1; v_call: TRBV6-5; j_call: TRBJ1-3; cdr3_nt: TGTGCCAGCAGTTACCAGGGGGGTGGAAACACCATATATTTT; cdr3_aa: CASSYQGGGNTIYF
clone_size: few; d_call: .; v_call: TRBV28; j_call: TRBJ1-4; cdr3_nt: TGTGCCAGCAGTACGGGGAATGAAAAACTGTTTTTT; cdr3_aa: CASSTGNEKLFF
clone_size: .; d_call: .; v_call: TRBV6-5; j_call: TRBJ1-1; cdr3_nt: TGTGCCAGCAGTTACCAGGACAGCCGAAATGAAGCTTTCTTT; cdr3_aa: CASSYQDSRNEAFF
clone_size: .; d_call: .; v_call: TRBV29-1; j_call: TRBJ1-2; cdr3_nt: TGCAGCGTTGAACATCTTAGCTATGGCTACACCTTC; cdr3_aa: CSVEHLSYGYTF
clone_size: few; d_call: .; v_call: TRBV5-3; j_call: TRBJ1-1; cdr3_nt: TGTGCCAGAAGCTTGGATTCGGGCACTGAAGCTTTCTTT; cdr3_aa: CARSLDSGTEAFF
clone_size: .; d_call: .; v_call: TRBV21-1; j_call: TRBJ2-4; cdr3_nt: TGTGCCAGCAGCAAGGAATGGGACATTGTTGAGTTGAGCATTCAGTACTTC; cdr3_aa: CASSKEWDIVELSIQYF
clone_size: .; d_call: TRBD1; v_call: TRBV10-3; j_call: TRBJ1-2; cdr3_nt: TGTGCCATCAGTCGGGGACAGAAAGCTAACTATGGCTACACCTTC; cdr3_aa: CAISRGQKANYGYTF
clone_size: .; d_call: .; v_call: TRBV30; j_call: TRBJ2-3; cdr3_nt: TGTGCCTGGAGTCTAAACGACAGAGATACGCAGTATTTT; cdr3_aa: CAWSLNDRDTQYF
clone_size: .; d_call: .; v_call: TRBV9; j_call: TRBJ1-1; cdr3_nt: TGTGCCAGCAGCACCGGGGGAACTGAAGCTTTCTTT; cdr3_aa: CASSTGGTEAFF
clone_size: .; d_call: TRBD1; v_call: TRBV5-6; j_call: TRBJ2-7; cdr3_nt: TGTGCCAGCAGCTTGGGGCCGGTGGGGACAGGGTTATACGAGCAGTACTTC; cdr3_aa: CASSLGPVGTGLYEQYF
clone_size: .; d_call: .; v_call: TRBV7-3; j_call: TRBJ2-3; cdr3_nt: TGTGCCAGCAGCATCGGAGGGTCGGCAGATACGCAGTATTTT; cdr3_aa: CASSIGGSADTQYF
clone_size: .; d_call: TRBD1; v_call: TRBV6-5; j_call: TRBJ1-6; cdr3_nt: TGTGCCAGCAGTCGGACAGGGTATAATTCACCCCTCCACTTT; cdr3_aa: CASSRTGYNSPLHF
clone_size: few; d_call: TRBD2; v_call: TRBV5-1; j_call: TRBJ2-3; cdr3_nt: TGCGCCAGCAGCATCAGCGGGGCAAACACAGATACGCAGTATTTT; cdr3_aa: CASSISGANTDTQYF
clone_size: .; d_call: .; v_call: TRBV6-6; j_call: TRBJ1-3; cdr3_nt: TGTGCCAGCAGCCTCGGCTCTGGAAACACCATATATTTT; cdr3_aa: CASSLGSGNTIYF
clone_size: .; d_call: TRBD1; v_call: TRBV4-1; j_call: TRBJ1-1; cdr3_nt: TGCGCCAGCAGCCAAGAGCTGGGACAGGGGGCATGGAACACTGAAGCTTTCTTT; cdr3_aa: CASSQELGQGAWNTEAFF
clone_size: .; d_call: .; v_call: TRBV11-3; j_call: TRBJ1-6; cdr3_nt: TGTGCCAGCAGTCGGACAGCCTATAATTCACCCCTCCACTTT; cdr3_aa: CASSRTAYNSPLHF
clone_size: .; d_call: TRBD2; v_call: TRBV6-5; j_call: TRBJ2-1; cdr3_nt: TGTGCCAGCAGTTACAGAGGCGGGGAGGGTGAGCAGTTCTTC; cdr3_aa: CASSYRGGEGEQFF
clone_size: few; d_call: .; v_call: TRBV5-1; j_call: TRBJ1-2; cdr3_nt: TGCGCCAGCAGCCAGACACAGGGAGCCCCCTTAAGGGGCTACACCTTC; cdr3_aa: CASSQTQGAPLRGYTF
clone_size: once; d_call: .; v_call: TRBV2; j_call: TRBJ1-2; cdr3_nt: TGTGCCAGCATTCCGGGACTCAACTATGGCTACACCTTC; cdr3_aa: CASIPGLNYGYTF
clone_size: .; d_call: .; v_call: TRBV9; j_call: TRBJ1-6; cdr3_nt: TGTGCCAGCACCCTGGGAGAGCTTAATTCACCCCTCCACTTT; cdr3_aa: CASTLGELNSPLHF